Presented here are 30 T cell receptor beta chains from one specimen sequenced in a study of cytomegalovirus exposure and HLA in healthy donors. The PCR used 60 Vbeta and 13 Jbeta primers. This table comes from immunoSEQ multiplex PCR, and its TCRdb copy is limited to in-frame clones, with some not included. This sample contains tens of thousands of clones. Sequenced material: PBMCs. These receptors were obtained from a woman in her twenties or thirties in good health and CMV-seronegative.

The chain employs TRBV2 and TRBJ2-2; 7 positions match TRBD1. Losses at the gene ends were 6 bases for V and 1 base for J; bases not matched to a gene: 5. The CDR3 has 15 residues. CDR1 is SNHLY, CDR2 FYNNEI, per germline. The chain's CDR3 is CASRGTAGNTGELFF. The CDR3 nucleotides read TGTGCCAGCAGGGGGACAGCCGGGAACACCGGGGAGCTGTTTTTT.

The rearrangement joins TRBV5-1 to TRBJ2-1; 12 bases match TRBD2. Trimming at V came to 0 bases and at J to 9 bases, leaving 16 bases not matched to a gene. CDR1 is SGHRS and CDR2 is YFSETQ in the germline V gene. This CDR3 spans 19 amino acids. In DNA, the CDR3 is TGCGCCAGCAGCTTGGCCCGCTCCCAGGCTAGCGGGAGGGCCGGTGAGCAGTTCTTC. Its protein is CASSLARSQASGRAGEQFF.

The CDR3 DNA reads TGTGCCAGTAGTCCCCGTTATGGGTTATCGGGAGAGGAGACCCAGTACTTC. The encoded protein is CASSPRYGLSGEETQYF. The V gene is TRBV19, the J gene TRBJ2-5, with D perhaps matching TRBD2 (6 bases). There are 17 residues in the CDR3. Germline V gives CDR1 LNHDA, CDR2 SQIVND (reference sequence). V was pared by 5 bases and J by 5 bases, with 24 bases between.

The chain links TRBV28 to TRBJ1-1; 7 positions match TRBD1. Germline assignment: CDR1 MDHEN and CDR2 SYDVKM. Trimming cost V 3 bases and J 5 bases; bases outside gene matches: 6. This CDR3 has 14 residues. The DNA for the CDR3 is TGTGCCAGCAGTTTTCTAGGGGGCGGGACTGAAGCTTTCTTT. Translating gives CASSFLGGGTEAFF.

The chain carries TRBV15 and TRBJ2-1; no definite D call. Trimming pared 5 bases from V and 0 bases from J, leaving 11 bases between. Germline V CDR1 and CDR2: LNHNV, YYDKDF (reference sequence). CDR3 size: 15 residues. For the CDR3, the DNA is TGTGCCACCAGCCCCCCCCGTAGCTCCTACAATGAGCAGTTCTTC. Residues: CATSPPRSSYNEQFF.

The V and J genes are TRBV28 and TRBJ2-7, with D possibly being TRBD1 (6 bases). The V gene lost 5 bases and the J gene lost 2 bases, with 13 bases spanning the gap. The V gene's germline CDR1 is MDHEN and CDR2 SYDVKM. The CDR3 loop spans 14 amino acids. CDR3 DNA sequence: TGTGCCAGCAGTACCTGGGGGCAGACCTACGAGCAGTACTTC. Protein: CASSTWGQTYEQYF.

The chain combines TRBV15 with TRBJ2-3; D remains unclear. This CDR3 has 13 residues. Trimming stripped 0 bases from V and 4 bases from J, with 5 bases between. From germline, CDR1 is LNHNV and CDR2 YYDKDF (reference sequence). The CDR3 reads CATSRDPADTQYF. CDR3 nucleotide sequence: TGTGCCACCAGCAGAGATCCGGCAGATACGCAGTATTTT.

The V gene is TRBV5-1, the J gene TRBJ1-2, with 7 bases aligning to TRBD1. In germline, CDR1 is SGHRS, CDR2 YFSETQ. The V gene end was trimmed by 2 bases and the J gene end by 6 bases; junction bases not matched to a gene: 7. The CDR3 loop spans 14 amino acids. CDR3 DNA: TGCGCCAGCAGCTTAAACAGGGGAAGCGATGGCTACACCTTC. It encodes CASSLNRGSDGYTF.

This chain links TRBV19 with TRBJ1-2; maybe TRBD1 (6 bases). Germline V gene data show CDR1 as LNHDA and CDR2 as SQIVND (reference sequence). CDR3 size: 14 residues. Trimming stripped 6 bases from V and 4 bases from J, with 15 bases between. The CDR3 coding sequence is TGTGCCAGTAGACCTCAGGGGAACCTCTATGGCTACACCTTC. Residues: CASRPQGNLYGYTF.

This chain joins TRBV10-2 and TRBJ1-2; D is undetermined. CDR1 is WSHSY and CDR2 is SAAADI in the germline V gene. The CDR3 totals 11 residues. V dropped 3 bases and J dropped 6 bases, with 5 bases sitting between them. The CDR3 loop is CASSDTDGYTF. The CDR3 DNA follows: TGCGCCAGCAGTGATACGGATGGCTACACCTTC.

The chain links TRBV20-1 to TRBJ1-1; D unclear. Trimming took off 7 bases at V and 1 base at J, with 7 bases between the two ends. The germline CDR1 and CDR2 sequences are DFQATT and SNEGSKA (reference sequence). This CDR3 is 11 amino acids long. The CDR3 region has the DNA TGCAGTGTAAGCCCGAACACTGAAGCTTTCTTT. This sequence encodes CSVSPNTEAFF.

The J gene is TRBJ2-3, the V gene TRBV4-2; D is perhaps TRBD2 (6 bases). The V end lost 0 bases, the J end lost 1 base, and 11 bases lay between the germline ends. The CDR3 contains 16 residues. CDR1 LGHNA and CDR2 YNFKEQ come from the germline V gene. In DNA form, the CDR3 reads TGTGCCAGCAGCCAAGATTGGCGGGGTCGCACAGATACGCAGTATTTT. This encodes CASSQDWRGRTDTQYF.

V usage is TRBV30 and J usage is TRBJ1-2; TRBD1 might be the D (5 bases). The germline V gene has CDR1 GTSNPN and CDR2 SVGIG (reference sequence). V was trimmed by 4 bases and J by 6 bases, leaving 15 bases between them. This CDR3 is 13 amino acids long. CDR3 DNA: TGTGCCTGGAAAGGGGCACTTTACGATGGCTACACCTTC. Amino acids: CAWKGALYDGYTF.

The rearrangement uses TRBV27 and TRBJ2-5, with D possibly being TRBD1 (5 bases). The CDR3 runs 14 residues. V shed 0 bases and J shed 4 bases, with 9 bases lying between them. The germline gives CDR1 MNHEY, CDR2 SMNVEV (reference sequence). The CDR3 reads CASSLSGAAETQYF. The DNA of the CDR3 is TGTGCCAGCAGTTTATCTGGGGCAGCAGAGACCCAGTACTTC.

The V call is TRBV6-4, the J call TRBJ2-7; D may be TRBD1 (5 bases). The CDR3 is 14 amino acids. V gave up 6 bases and J gave up 1 base, with 13 bases separating them. Germline V gene lookup returns CDR1 MRHNA and CDR2 SNTAGT. Written as DNA, the CDR3 is TGTGCCAGCAGGCTACAGGTGGGATCCTACGAGCAGTACTTC. It specifies CASRLQVGSYEQYF.

The CDR3 DNA is TGCGCCAGCAGCTTGGTGTCCGAGAGCACTGAAGCTTTCTTT. It yields the protein CASSLVSESTEAFF. The J gene is TRBJ1-1, the V gene TRBV5-1, with D uncertain. The CDR3 runs 14 residues. V lost 0 bases, J lost 4 bases, and 10 bases lay in between. Germline V gene data show CDR1 as SGHRS and CDR2 as YFSETQ.

The chain carries TRBV9 and TRBJ2-7; the D gene is possibly TRBD1 (6 bases). Trimming took off 5 bases at V and 2 bases at J, with 14 bases between the two ends. The CDR3 covers 14 residues. Per the germline V gene, CDR1 is SGDLS and CDR2 is YYNGEE. The DNA of the CDR3 is TGTGCCAGCAGTGAGACAGGTAGCGCCTACGAGCAGTACTTC. The encoded protein is CASSETGSAYEQYF.

V gene TRBV6-5 combines with J gene TRBJ1-2; TRBD1 agrees at 8 bases. Trimming cost V 2 bases and J 8 bases; bases outside gene matches: 7. CDR3 length: 14 residues. Germline CDR1 MNHEY, CDR2 SVGAGI. The CDR3 bases are TGTGCCAGCAGTTACAGTCCCAGGGGGCAAGGCTACACCTTC. Translation gives CASSYSPRGQGYTF.

The chain couples TRBV7-2 to TRBJ2-5; D is possibly TRBD2 (6 bases). Germline lookup yields CDR1 SGHTA and CDR2 FQGNSA. The V gene lost 2 bases and the J gene lost 5 bases, with 21 bases spanning the gap. The CDR3 sequence is 17 residues long. In DNA form, the CDR3 reads TGTGCCAGCAGCTTAACCGGGGACTCTAGGGGACCGGAGACCCAGTACTTC. It codes for CASSLTGDSRGPETQYF.

V gene TRBV6-1 combines with J gene TRBJ2-2; 11 nucleotides agree with TRBD1. The length of the CDR3 is 14 residues. V dropped 8 bases and J dropped 4; count of bases not matched to a gene: 3. CDR1 MNHNS and CDR2 SASEGT come from the germline V gene. Here the CDR3 reads CASAGTGGTGELFF. The CDR3, as DNA: TGTGCCAGCGCCGGGACAGGGGGCACCGGGGAGCTGTTTTTT.

The rearrangement uses TRBV18 and TRBJ2-7; TRBD1 agrees at 9 bases. CDR3 size: 14 residues. Germline V gives CDR1 KGHSH, CDR2 LQKENI. V shed 2 bases and J 6 bases; nucleotides not matched to a gene: 5. For the CDR3, the DNA is TGTGCCAGCTCACCAGGACAGGGGTCCCGCGAGCAGTACTTC. It yields the protein CASSPGQGSREQYF.

The CDR3 loop is CASRPTGGGGYTF. CDR3 in DNA: TGTGCCAGTAGACCGACAGGGGGTGGCGGCTACACCTTC. This chain connects TRBV19 to TRBJ1-2; TRBD1 aligns across 9 bases. Trimming removed 6 bases from V and 8 bases from J; junction bases left unmatched: 7. The CDR3 is 13 residues long. Looked up from germline, CDR1 is LNHDA and CDR2 is SQIVND (reference sequence).

The rearrangement uses TRBV5-4 and TRBJ1-4; perhaps TRBD1 as D (6 bases). Trimming left V 4 bases short and J 3 bases short, with 10 bases between. The CDR3 has 14 residues. Looked up from germline, CDR1 is SGHNT and CDR2 is YYREEE (reference sequence). CDR3 in amino acids: CASSHWTANEKLFF. In DNA form, the CDR3 reads TGTGCCAGCAGCCATTGGACAGCTAATGAAAAACTGTTTTTT.

This sequence joins TRBV4-3 and TRBJ1-6; D gene ambiguous. CDR3 length: 15 residues. Germline V gene lookup returns CDR1 LGHNA and CDR2 YSLEER. Trimming took 0 bases from V and 10 from J, leaving 13 bases between them. Here the CDR3 DNA reads TGCGCCAGCAGCCAAGATCACGGGATCCCGTCACCCCTCCACTTT. This gives the protein CASSQDHGIPSPLHF.

This rearrangement joins TRBV30 to TRBJ2-7; D call uncertain. Trimming removed 3 bases from V and 3 bases from J, with 12 bases in between. The CDR3 sequence is 13 residues long. Germline V gene data show CDR1 as GTSNPN and CDR2 as SVGIG (reference sequence). CDR3 nucleotide sequence: TGTGCCTGGAGCTTAGGAGTCGGCTACGAGCAGTACTTC. This gives the protein CAWSLGVGYEQYF.

The rearrangement uses TRBV2 and TRBJ2-7; D gene uncertain. The germline CDR1 and CDR2 sequences are SNHLY and FYNNEI. Trimming cost V 9 bases and J 0 bases, with 15 bases left between them. There are 14 residues in the CDR3. The CDR3 nucleotides are TGTGCCAGTACTTTATCGACAAGCTCCTACGAGCAGTACTTC. Its translation is CASTLSTSSYEQYF.

This rearrangement joins TRBV5-4 to TRBJ2-3; TRBD2 agrees at 7 bases. V lost 3 bases to trimming and J lost 2 bases; unmatched junction nucleotides: 9. The germline V gene has CDR1 SGHNT and CDR2 YYREEE (reference sequence). CDR3 size: 16 residues. The CDR3 here is CASSSPLSGNTDTQYF. The CDR3 DNA reads TGTGCCAGCAGCTCCCCCCTCAGCGGGAACACAGATACGCAGTATTTT.

The CDR3 is CASSLTWSYNEQFF. In DNA, the CDR3 is TGTGCCAGCAGCTTGACTTGGAGCTACAATGAGCAGTTCTTC. The rearrangement uses TRBV7-6 and TRBJ2-1; D gene unclear. Trimming stripped 3 bases from V and 3 bases from J, with 9 bases between. Germline CDR1 is SGHVS and CDR2 is FNYEAQ. This CDR3 is 14 amino acids long.

CDR3 nucleotides: TGCGCCAGCAGCCAAGATTGGGCAGGGGGAGGTAGCAATCAGCCCCAGCATTTT. The encoded protein is CASSQDWAGGGSNQPQHF. The rearrangement links TRBV4-1 to TRBJ1-5, with TRBD1 identical over 7 bases. Germline V gene lookup returns CDR1 MGHRA and CDR2 YSYEKL. The CDR3 is made up of 18 amino acids. V lost 0 bases, J lost 0 bases, and 8 bases stayed unmatched.

The V call is TRBV2, the J call TRBJ1-2; TRBD1 aligns across 7 bases. CDR1 is SNHLY, CDR2 FYNNEI, per germline. The V segment lost 6 bases and the J segment 1 base; nucleotides outside the gene matches: 17. The CDR3 extends over 18 amino acids. The CDR3 region is CASSNIPRDSFFNYGYTF. Here the CDR3 DNA reads TGTGCCAGCAGCAACATCCCCCGGGACAGTTTTTTTAACTATGGCTACACCTTC. The full variable domain, in which reference TRBV2 and TRBJ1-2 provide the parts outside the CDR3, is EPEVTQTPSHQVTQMGQEVILRCVPISNHLYFYWYRQILGQKVEFLVSFYNNEISEKSEIFDDQFSVERPDGSNFTLKIRSTKLEDSAMYFCASSNIPRDSFFNYGYTFGSGTRLTVV.